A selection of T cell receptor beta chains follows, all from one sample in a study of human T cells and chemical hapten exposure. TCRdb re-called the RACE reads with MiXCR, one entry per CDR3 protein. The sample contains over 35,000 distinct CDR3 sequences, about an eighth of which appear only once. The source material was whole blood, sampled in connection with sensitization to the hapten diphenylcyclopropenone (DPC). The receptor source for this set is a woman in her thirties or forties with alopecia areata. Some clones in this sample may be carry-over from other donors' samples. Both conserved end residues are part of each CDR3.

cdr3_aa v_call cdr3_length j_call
CASSLGTSPYNEQFF TRBV7-7 15 TRBJ2-1
CASSAGTNGANVLTF TRBV27 15 TRBJ2-6
CASRQQGDTEAFF TRBV11-2 13 TRBJ1-1
CASSLSAQNYGYTF TRBV28 14 TRBJ1-2
CASSYGQGLAEAFF TRBV27 14 TRBJ1-1
CASSLARGTGNFYEQYF TRBV5-4 17 TRBJ2-7
CASSYQGRGIQYF TRBV6-2/TRBV6-3 13 TRBJ2-4
CASSDGTDTQYF TRBV10-1 12 TRBJ2-3
CASSTEQFEAFF TRBV28 12 TRBJ1-1
CATSSTGADYGYTF TRBV15 14 TRBJ1-2
CASSEGLGLTDTQYF TRBV7-9 15 TRBJ2-3
CASSLGQGDEQYF TRBV12-3/TRBV12-4 13 TRBJ2-7
CASSPGAIALETQYF TRBV11-2 15 TRBJ2-5
CASSQSGGAANTQYF TRBV3-1 15 TRBJ2-3
CAWSGVPFSYNEQFF TRBV30 15 TRBJ2-1
CASSHPPGQGTHTGELFF TRBV7-9 18 TRBJ2-2
CAWSAVTGNTIYF TRBV30 13 TRBJ1-3
CATSSIRVNTEAFF TRBV15 14 TRBJ1-1
CSPRLSSGAYNEQFF TRBV29-1 15 TRBJ2-1
CATHLPGVISYEQYF TRBV28 15 TRBJ2-7
CASSPPGREQFF TRBV18 12 TRBJ2-1
CASSLRGGGTDTQYF TRBV28 15 TRBJ2-3
CASSFSTGGYYEQYF TRBV28 15 TRBJ2-7
CARQVSNQPQHF TRBV28 12 TRBJ1-5
CASSQVSAGNTIYF TRBV4-1 14 TRBJ1-3
CASSLDGGPYEQYF TRBV12-3/TRBV12-4 14 TRBJ2-7
CASSELGAQFF TRBV6-1 11 TRBJ2-1
CASSSSGGKQPQHF TRBV12-3/TRBV12-4 14 TRBJ1-5
CASSVDGYTEAFF TRBV2 13 TRBJ1-1
CASSVNPGGDTGELFF TRBV9 16 TRBJ2-2
CASSPLAGVLNEQFF TRBV12-3/TRBV12-4 15 TRBJ2-1
CASCRGRSYEQYF TRBV27 13 TRBJ2-7
CASTLGLAGVNEQFF TRBV28 15 TRBJ2-1
CASSRGTSGGADTQYF TRBV3-1 16 TRBJ2-3
CASSQDESPGGKYF TRBV4-3 14 TRBJ2-7
CSVGGGSPGSEQYF TRBV29-1 14 TRBJ2-7
CASAGYNEQFF TRBV28 11 TRBJ2-1
CSATRTANTEAFF TRBV20-1 13 TRBJ1-1
CASSPEGNYGYTF TRBV5-1 13 TRBJ1-2
CATLANTEAFF TRBV5-1 11 TRBJ1-1
CAIDVGPGELFF TRBV24-1 12 TRBJ2-2
CASSSRTSAETQYF TRBV9 14 TRBJ2-5
CASRGGNSDTQYF TRBV19 13 TRBJ2-3
CASSQSDNSNQPQHF TRBV4-2 15 TRBJ1-5
CASSFPPNKDGYTF TRBV11-2 14 TRBJ1-2
CASSLQGGSFAYEQYF TRBV5-1 16 TRBJ2-7
CASSLISSGGTSYNEQFF TRBV28 18 TRBJ2-1
CASSRDRGNEKLFF TRBV12-3/TRBV12-4 14 TRBJ1-4
CASKVQGAEETQYF TRBV2 14 TRBJ2-5
CASSEGQGSYGYTF TRBV11-3 14 TRBJ1-2
CSVGQHNQPQHF TRBV29-1 12 TRBJ1-5
CASGRQGNEAFF TRBV11-3 12 TRBJ1-1
CASSRTEYNSPLHF TRBV6-5 14 TRBJ1-6
CASSESTSAYNEQFF TRBV10-1 15 TRBJ2-1
CATSREAGTYNEQFF TRBV15 15 TRBJ2-1
CSAQDRHSPLHF TRBV20-1 12 TRBJ1-6
CAISRGLAGKSLEQFF TRBV10-3 16 TRBJ2-1
CASRLTASPLHF TRBV27 12 TRBJ1-6
CAIAGTMNTEAFF TRBV10-3 13 TRBJ1-1
CASSVVGQGTDTQYF TRBV9 15 TRBJ2-3